Following are 8 T cell receptor beta chains from one sample sequenced in a study of human T cells and chemical hapten exposure. This sample's time point: patch test 3, about 24 weeks after DPC sensitization. Treatment described: therapeutic diphenylcyclopropenone sensitization with weekly scalp DPC. TCRdb reprocessed the RACE reads via MiXCR and lists one record per CDR3 protein. The table includes 150,000 to 200,000 distinct CDR3 sequences, roughly a quarter detected once. Sequences were derived from whole blood, sampled in connection with sensitization to the hapten diphenylcyclopropenone (DPC). The receptors stem from a woman in her thirties or forties with alopecia areata. Some clones in this sample may be carry-over from other donors' samples.

This clonotype was seen only a few times. The chain uses TRBV20-1 and TRBJ2-4; a weak D match, TRBD1 (6 bases). Trimming removed 0 bases at V and 7 bases at J, with 19 bases between. The germline V gene encodes CDR1 DFQATT and CDR2 SNEGSKA (reference sequence). This CDR3 has 16 amino acids. CDR3 residues: CSARDVGQGLANIQYF. For the CDR3, the DNA is TGCAGTGCTAGAGATGTCGGCCAGGGGCTAGCCAACATTCAGTACTTC.

The chain uses TRBV5-1 and TRBJ2-5, with D maybe TRBD2 (6 bases). Germline CDR1 and CDR2: SGHRS and YFSETQ. The CDR3 is 16 residues long. V was trimmed by 0 bases and J by 1 base, leaving 13 bases between them. This CDR3 reads CASSLAETSTQETQYF. For the CDR3, the DNA is TGCGCCAGCAGCTTGGCCGAAACTAGCACCCAAGAGACCCAGTACTTC.

The rearrangement links TRBV6-2 or TRBV6-3 to TRBJ1-4, with D tentatively TRBD1 (5 bases). The CDR3 covers 15 residues. The V gene's germline CDR1 is MNHEY and CDR2 SVGEGT. V lost 5 bases, J lost 5 bases, and 15 bases lay in between. CDR3 bases: TGTGCCAGCAGTCCGGGTTGGGACCAAAATGAAAAACTGTTTTTT. It yields the protein CASSPGWDQNEKLFF.

In this sample, this clonotype turned up once. The V gene is TRBV2, the J gene TRBJ2-1; the match to TRBD2 covers 13 bases. Per the germline V gene, CDR1 is SNHLY and CDR2 is FYNNEI. The CDR3 length is 14 residues. Trimming at V came to 5 bases and at J to 8 bases, leaving 3 bases not matched to a gene. The CDR3 coding sequence is TGTGCCAGCAGTCCCGGACTAGCGGGAGATGAGCAGTTCTTC. It encodes CASSPGLAGDEQFF.

The CDR3 nucleotides read TGCGCCAGCAGCTCCGGGACAAATGGTGGAAACACCATATATTTT. Translated, it gives CASSSGTNGGNTIYF. The chain employs TRBV5-1 and TRBJ1-3; D is possibly TRBD1 (6 bases). V lost 3 bases and J lost 3, with 13 bases in between. The length of the CDR3 is 15 residues. Germline V CDR1 and CDR2: SGHRS, YFSETQ.

This chain connects TRBV6-6 to TRBJ2-3, with a weak D call TRBD2 (6 bases). With 2 bases removed from V and 6 bases from J, the gap between germline ends came to 15 bases. Germline CDR1 MNHNY, CDR2 SVGAGI (reference sequence). The CDR3 loop spans 15 amino acids. CDR3 in DNA: TGTGCCAGCAGTTACCCCGGGGGAGGTAGCGATACGCAGTATTTT. Its translation is CASSYPGGGSDTQYF.

In its sample, this clonotype was seen many times. The rearrangement joins TRBV6-2 or TRBV6-3 to TRBJ1-1; unclear D gene. The V and J ends lost 5 bases and 8 bases respectively, with 12 bases between them. The CDR3 contains 12 residues. CDR1 and CDR2 (germline): MNHEY, SVGEGT. CDR3: CASSPLSGEAFF. CDR3 DNA: TGTGCCAGCAGTCCGCTCTCGGGGGAAGCTTTCTTT.

The chain links TRBV11-2 to TRBJ1-3; the match to TRBD1 covers 9 bases. CDR3 size: 16 residues. The germline V gene has CDR1 SGHAT and CDR2 FQNNGV. V gave up 1 base and J gave up 1 base; unmatched junction bases: 2. DNA of the CDR3: TGTGCCAGCAGCTTAGCGGGGACAGGGTCTGGAAACACCATATATTTT. This sequence encodes CASSLAGTGSGNTIYF.